A selection of T cell receptor beta chains follows, all from one sample in a study of cytomegalovirus exposure and HLA in healthy donors. Clones were read by immunoSEQ multiplex PCR, and TCRdb kept only the in-frame ones, dropping some. Found here are 150,000 to 200,000 clones, approximately 67% of them singletons; the top ten hold around 4.5%. What was sequenced was PBMCs. The origin of the receptors is a young woman in good health and CMV-seropositive. Both conserved end residues are part of each CDR3. D genes are given only for firm matches. For some rows the clone size is stated as once, few or many, or as a class when expanded; others skip it.

v_gene,d_gene,len,abundance,j_gene,CDR3nt,CDR3aa
TRBV5-8,NA,11,NA,TRBJ1-2,TGTGCCAGCAGGCCAGTTTGGGGCTACACCTTC,CASRPVWGYTF
TRBV30,TRBD1,14,NA,TRBJ2-7,TGTGCCTGGACCCCGACAGGGTTGGTTTACGAGCAGTACTTC,CAWTPTGLVYEQYF
TRBV6-5,TRBD2,15,few,TRBJ2-1,TGTGCCAGCAAAATCCCAGCGGGAGATCGCTATGAGCAGTTCTTC,CASKIPAGDRYEQFF
TRBV2,NA,15,NA,TRBJ2-2,TGTGCCAGCAAGACCAACCCCAGGGACACCGGGGAGCTGTTTTTT,CASKTNPRDTGELFF
TRBV13,NA,15,NA,TRBJ1-2,TGTGCCAGCAGCTTAGGCCTTACCGCGAGCTATGGCTACACCTTC,CASSLGLTASYGYTF
TRBV6-1,NA,15,few,TRBJ2-2,TGTGCCAGCAGTGAACTAGAGGTCGACACCGGGGAGCTGTTTTTT,CASSELEVDTGELFF
TRBV6-5,TRBD2,16,few,TRBJ2-2,TGTGCCAGCAGTTCCGAGACTAGCGGGGGCACCGGGGAGCTGTTTTTT,CASSSETSGGTGELFF
TRBV18,TRBD2,16,NA,TRBJ2-3,TGTGCCAGCTGGTCTGGGACTAGCGGGAGCACAGATACGCAGTATTTT,CASWSGTSGSTDTQYF
TRBV20-1,NA,11,once,TRBJ2-3,TGCAGTGCTCGAAGAGGGGATACGCAGTATTTT,CSARRGDTQYF
TRBV5-4,NA,16,NA,TRBJ2-7,TGTGCCAGCAGCTTGGCAACCGGGACAAATACATACGAGCAGTACTTC,CASSLATGTNTYEQYF
TRBV28,NA,15,NA,TRBJ2-5,TGTGCCAGCCAACGCCGACTAAATCGGGGAGAGACCCAGTACTTC,CASQRRLNRGETQYF
TRBV27,NA,13,once,TRBJ2-7,TGTGCCAGCAGTCCCCCGTCCTCCTACGAGCAGTACTTC,CASSPPSSYEQYF
TRBV5-1,NA,16,NA,TRBJ2-7,TGCGCCAGCAGCCCGAGGTTCCGGGACACTGGCTACGAGCAGTACTTC,CASSPRFRDTGYEQYF
TRBV2,TRBD1,14,NA,TRBJ1-4,TGTGCCAGCAGGCTACAGGGGGCACGGGAAAAGCTGTTTTTT,CASRLQGAREKLFF
TRBV2,TRBD1,15,few,TRBJ1-4,TGTGCCAGCAGTCCGCCAGGGGGGACTAATGAAAAACTGTTTTTT,CASSPPGGTNEKLFF
TRBV7-9,TRBD1,15,NA,TRBJ1-2,TGTGCCAGCAGCCAACTCGACAGGGGCCGGTATGGCTACACCTTC,CASSQLDRGRYGYTF
TRBV7-9,TRBD1,15,few,TRBJ2-7,TGTGCCAGCAGCCATACAGGGACAGGGGGACACGAGCAGTACTTC,CASSHTGTGGHEQYF
TRBV5-6,TRBD1,16,NA,TRBJ1-6,TGTGCCAGCAGCTTGCTCGGGACAGGGGCTAATTCACCCCTCCACTTT,CASSLLGTGANSPLHF
TRBV6-5,NA,12,NA,TRBJ1-5,TGTGCATGTTCCGGTGGCAATCAGCCCCAGCATTTT,CACSGGNQPQHF
TRBV9,TRBD2,14,NA,TRBJ2-1,TGTGCCAGCACCCGACTAGCGGGGCACAATGAGCAGTTCTTC,CASTRLAGHNEQFF
TRBV10-3,NA,14,NA,TRBJ1-3,TGTGCCATCAGGTCTAGTTCCTCTGGAAACACCATATATTTT,CAIRSSSSGNTIYF
TRBV2,TRBD1,15,NA,TRBJ1-1,TGTGCCGGGATAAACGGGGGGACAGGCAACACTGAAGCTTTCTTT,CAGINGGTGNTEAFF
TRBV18,TRBD2,16,NA,TRBJ2-1,TGTGCCAGCTCACCACCGGGTAGCGGGACCTACAATGAGCAGTTCTTC,CASSPPGSGTYNEQFF
TRBV7-3,NA,13,NA,TRBJ2-3,TGTGCCAGCAGCTACCGGGGTACAGATACGCAGTATTTT,CASSYRGTDTQYF
TRBV5-5,TRBD2,16,NA,TRBJ2-1,TGTGCCAGCAGCTTTTTGACTAGCGGCGGACTGAATGAGCAGTTCTTC,CASSFLTSGGLNEQFF
TRBV10-3,TRBD2,14,NA,TRBJ2-7,TGTGCCATCAGTGCTAATAGCGGGACCTACGAGCAGTACTTC,CAISANSGTYEQYF
TRBV29-1,NA,12,NA,TRBJ1-2,TGCAGCGTTGTCGGGTCCGGGGATGGCTACACCTTC,CSVVGSGDGYTF
TRBV18,NA,13,few,TRBJ1-1,TGTGCCAGCTCACCCCAAGGCGCGGTAGAAGCTTTCTTT,CASSPQGAVEAFF
TRBV7-8,NA,14,NA,TRBJ2-1,TGTGCCAGCAGCTCTCTCAAAGGGACAATGAGGGGGTTCTTC,CASSSLKGTMRGFF
TRBV12-5,TRBD1,13,NA,TRBJ1-1,TGTGCTAGTGGGGGGACAGGGAAAACTGAAGCTTTCTTT,CASGGTGKTEAFF
TRBV7-2,NA,14,few,TRBJ1-1,TGTGCCAGCAGCTTAGAGGGGTTAAACACTGAAGCTTTCTTT,CASSLEGLNTEAFF
TRBV7-9,NA,15,NA,TRBJ2-5,TGTGCCAGCAGCTTAAGAGGGGGAGAGGGAGAGACCCAGTACTTC,CASSLRGGEGETQYF
TRBV5-4,NA,16,NA,TRBJ2-7,TGTGCCAGCAGCTTGGTGGTAGGACAAAGGATAGATGAGCAGTACTTC,CASSLVVGQRIDEQYF
TRBV6-5,NA,14,NA,TRBJ2-7,TGTGCCAGCAGTTACAAGGAGTGGTCCTACGAGCAGTACTTC,CASSYKEWSYEQYF
TRBV2,TRBD2,16,NA,TRBJ2-1,TGTGCCAGCAGTGGGCGACTAGCGGGGGCCAACAATGAGCAGTTCTTC,CASSGRLAGANNEQFF
TRBV28,NA,13,NA,TRBJ2-7,TGTGCCAGCACCGAGCGGAGGACCTACGAGCAGTACTTC,CASTERRTYEQYF
TRBV6-5,NA,15,NA,TRBJ2-3,TGTGCCAGCAGTTACAAACGGCGGAGAACAGATACGCAGTATTTT,CASSYKRRRTDTQYF
TRBV7-9,TRBD2,15,NA,TRBJ2-1,TGTGCCAGCAGCATAAAAGCGGGGGGATACAATGAGCAGTTCTTC,CASSIKAGGYNEQFF
TRBV19,NA,12,NA,TRBJ2-3,TGTGCCAGTAGGGCTGGCACAGATACGCAGTATTTT,CASRAGTDTQYF
TRBV6-5,TRBD1,16,NA,TRBJ2-7,TGTGCCAGCAGTTACTCGAACGCCGGCAGGGGGTACGAGCAGTACTTC,CASSYSNAGRGYEQYF
TRBV4-2,TRBD2,16,NA,TRBJ2-3,TGTGCCAGCAGCCAAATCAAGGGGAGGGACACAGATACGCAGTATTTT,CASSQIKGRDTDTQYF
TRBV27,TRBD1,14,NA,TRBJ1-3,TGTGCCAGCAGCGCCGGGACAGGGGGAAACACCATATATTTT,CASSAGTGGNTIYF
TRBV11-3,TRBD2,16,NA,TRBJ2-2,TGTGCCAGCAGCCCAGGGACTAGCGGGGGCACCGGGGAGCTGTTTTTT,CASSPGTSGGTGELFF
TRBV6-5,NA,14,few,TRBJ1-5,TGTGCCAGCAGTTACACAGGAGTCAATCAGCCCCAGCATTTT,CASSYTGVNQPQHF
TRBV29-1,TRBD1,13,NA,TRBJ2-7,TGCAGCGCTACGGACAGGCCCCCCTACGAGCAGTACTTC,CSATDRPPYEQYF
TRBV15,NA,13,few,TRBJ2-7,TGTGCCACCAGCGGGGGGATGGGCTTAAAGCAGTACTTC,CATSGGMGLKQYF
TRBV6-5,TRBD2,14,NA,TRBJ2-7,TGTGCCAGCAGTTACGGGGAGGGGTACTACGAGCAGTACTTC,CASSYGEGYYEQYF
TRBV2,TRBD1,15,few,TRBJ2-7,TGTGCCAGCAGTGAACCGGGACAGGGGTCCCACGAGCAGTACTTC,CASSEPGQGSHEQYF
TRBV29-1,TRBD2,13,NA,TRBJ2-3,TGCAGCGTTGTTCGAGCGGGAGGTAATACGCAGTATTTT,CSVVRAGGNTQYF
TRBV5-1,NA,15,NA,TRBJ2-6,TGCGCCAGCAGCCAAAATAGCGCTGGGGCCAACGTCCTGACTTTC,CASSQNSAGANVLTF
TRBV5-6,TRBD2,15,NA,TRBJ2-1,TGTGCCAGCAGCCCCGGACTAGCGGGAGTAAAAGAGCAGTTCTTC,CASSPGLAGVKEQFF